What follows are 3 T cell receptor beta chains derived from one specimen sequenced in a study of PD-L1 blockade in urothelial cancer. The time point is: pretreatment peripheral blood. TCRdb keeps only in-frame clones here, not all; method: immunoSEQ multiplex PCR. The sample has around 45,000 clones; around four fifths are singletons. The source was PBMCs, collected around atezolizumab (anti-PD-L1) treatment. These receptors all come from a man aged 45-60 years with urothelial cancer.

The chain has TRBV7-9 and TRBJ1-1; possible D gene TRBD1, 6 bases. V was cut by 5 bases and J by 0 bases, with 13 bases left in between. Germline values: CDR1 SEHNR, CDR2 FQNEAQ (reference sequence). The CDR3 has 15 residues. CDR3 DNA: TGTGCCAGCAGCATGGGTTGGGGGCTGAACACTGAAGCTTTCTTT. Protein sequence: CASSMGWGLNTEAFF.

This chain uses TRBV6-1 with TRBJ1-5; D ambiguous. Looked up from germline, CDR1 is MNHNS and CDR2 is SASEGT. The CDR3 loop spans 15 amino acids. V dropped 6 bases and J dropped 9 bases, with 21 bases sitting between them. The CDR3 DNA reads TGTGCCAGCAGCCTGAGGCAGGACCCCCGGGGGCCCCAGCATTTT. Its protein is CASSLRQDPRGPQHF.

On this clone itself: This same CDR3 is encoded by further DNA sequences in the sample. The gene calls are TRBV28 and TRBJ1-3; no firm D call. The V gene lost 6 bases and the J gene lost 0 bases, with 9 bases spanning the gap. CDR1 and CDR2 from the germline V gene are MDHEN and SYDVKM. This CDR3 comprises 14 residues. DNA of the CDR3: TGTGCCAGCAGGGGAGAATCCTCTGGAAACACCATATATTTT. This gives the protein CASRGESSGNTIYF.